This T cell receptor beta chain was sequenced in a study of T cell changes during pregnancy in multiple sclerosis. The data were produced by immunoSEQ multiplex PCR, yet TCRdb's version contains in-frame clones alone and is incomplete. The sample lists about 57,000 clones, around 85% occurring once. The germline V gene encodes CDR1 SGHTA and CDR2 FQGTGA. The V end was cut by 3 bases, the J end by 5 bases, with 10 bases between. The CDR3 extends over 13 amino acids. The TCR comes from a female donor with multiple sclerosis, enrolled in a pregnancy study. The starting material was CD4+ T cells from peripheral blood mononuclear cells, obtained in the third trimester of pregnancy. V is TRBV7-3 and J is TRBJ1-1; TRBD1 is a possible D gene (5 bases). Written as DNA, the CDR3 is TGTGCCAGCAGCTTGGGGGGAAGGACTGAAGCTTTCTTT. This translates into CASSLGGRTEAFF. Full variable domain (missing parts from reference TRBV7-3 and TRBJ1-1): GAGVSQTPSNKVTEKGKYVELRCDPISGHTALYWYRQSLGQGPEFLIYFQGTGAADDSGLPNDRFFAVRPEGSVSTLKIQRTERGDSAVYLCASSLGGRTEAFFGQGTRLTVV.